The clone carrying this TCR beta chain has a single count. The sample originates from a study of blood T cell repertoires in COVID-19. Study in general: The samples span acute and convalescent COVID-19 from the United States, Italy and Spain.

The CDR3 length is 18 residues. Germline CDR1 is SGDLS and CDR2 is YYNGEE. With 3 bases clipped from V and 0 bases from J, the junction kept 6 bases outside the gene matches. Original analysis: From reference gene primer amplification, estimates of nucleated cell counts were derived. This table comes from immunoSEQ multiplex PCR, and its TCRdb copy is limited to in-frame clones, with some not included. V, J and clone size are those of that table, while D and trimming were read from the DNA. This sample yields 270,000 or so clones, of which over 75% are seen a single time; less than 10% belongs to the top ten.

This TCR was recovered from a human donor in a cohort sampled during active COVID-19. The chain employs TRBV9 and TRBJ2-6; 10 nucleotides match TRBD1. Sequenced sample: peripheral blood. CDR3 amino acids: CASSGQGAAVSGANVLTF. CDR3 sequence (DNA): TGTGCCAGCAGCGGACAGGGGGCGGCCGTCTCTGGGGCCAACGTCCTGACTTTC.